The 15 T cell receptor beta chains presented below share a single source sample, sequenced in a study of glioma-infiltrating T cells. TCR alpha and beta CDR3 regions were amplified from RNA using iRepertoire nested multiplex PCR. One entry per CDR3 protein, called by TCRdb with MiXCR from the multiplex PCR reads. This sample has around 90,000 distinct CDR3 sequences, with 35% to 45% found just once. The sequenced sample consisted of glioma tissue, nonneoplastic brain tissue, or PBMCs (not recorded which). The receptors derive from a human donor with low-grade glioma or glioblastoma, undergoing nonglioma brain surgery, or in good health (not recorded which).

This clonotype was seen at least ten times. This chain connects TRBV7-3 to TRBJ1-1; D uncertain. The CDR3 has 13 residues. The V end lost 3 bases, the J end lost 1 base, and 6 bases lay between the germline ends. CDR1 SGHTA and CDR2 FQGTGA come from the germline V gene. The CDR3: CASSLGRNTEAFF. Here the CDR3 DNA reads TGTGCCAGCAGCTTGGGGAGGAACACTGAAGCTTTCTTT. The full variable domain, rest sourced from reference TRBV7-3 and TRBJ1-1, is GAGVSQTPSNKVTEKGKYVELRCDPISGHTALYWYRQSLGQGPEFLIYFQGTGAADDSGLPNDRFFAVRPEGSVSTLKIQRTERGDSAVYLCASSLGRNTEAFFGQGTRLTVV.

The chain joins TRBV20-1 to TRBJ2-3; D is perhaps TRBD1 (5 bases). The assigned J gene may be wrong: the sequence end matches TRBJ1-5 better. This CDR3 region has 11 residues. Germline V gives CDR1 DFQATT, CDR2 SNEGSKA (reference sequence). CDR3 protein: CRGTIGYTQHF. The CDR3 nucleotides are TGCAGAGGGACTATTGGATATACGCAGCATTTT.

Details on this clonotype: This may stem from a read error, because a much larger clone lies one nucleotide away. This rearrangement joins TRBV2 to TRBJ2-7; either TRBD1 or TRBD2 may fit D (5 bases each). This CDR3 region has 16 residues. Germline V gene lookup returns CDR1 SNHLY and CDR2 FYNNEI. Trimming left V 6 bases short and J 2 bases short, with 20 bases between. CDR3 bases: TGTGCCAGCAGGGACGGCTCGGGGCTTGTTGCCTACGAGCAGTACTTC. Its translation is CASRDGSGLVAYEQYF. The full variable domain, in which reference TRBV2 and TRBJ2-7 provide the parts outside the CDR3, is EPEVTQTPSHQVTQMGQEVILRCVPISNHLYFYWYRQILGQKVEFLVSFYNNEISEKSEIFDDQFSVERPDGSNFTLKIRSTKLEDSAMYFCASRDGSGLVAYEQYFGPGTRLTVT.

The chain recombines TRBV6-4 with TRBJ1-5; tentative D call: TRBD1 (5 bases). Trimming removed 3 bases from V and 8 bases from J, with 14 bases in between. CDR1 and CDR2 (germline): MRHNA, SNTAGT. This CDR3 comprises 14 residues. In DNA, the CDR3 is TGTGCCAGCAGTGAAGCGGGGGGGAATAAGCCCCAGCATTTT. Translation: CASSEAGGNKPQHF.

This clonotype was observed many times. The gene calls are TRBV7-9 and TRBJ1-2; D is possibly TRBD1 (5 bases). Germline CDR1 SEHNR, CDR2 FQNEAQ (reference sequence). The CDR3 runs 13 residues. Trimming pared 5 bases from V and 7 bases from J, leaving 14 bases between. The DNA of the CDR3 is TGTGCCAGCAGCCCAAAGGTGGGACTTGGCTACACCTTC. As protein: CASSPKVGLGYTF.

The rearrangement joins TRBV5-6 to TRBJ2-5; D possibly corresponds to TRBD1 (6 bases). The V gene lost 3 bases and the J gene lost 5 bases, with 14 bases spanning the gap. The germline gives CDR1 SGHDT, CDR2 YYEEEE. The CDR3 has 14 amino acids. CDR3: CASSSDRLGETQYF. The CDR3 DNA reads as TGTGCCAGCAGCTCGGACAGACTCGGGGAGACCCAGTACTTC.

This clonotype was observed once. Possible read error: a much larger clone is one base away. The chain has TRBV29-1 and TRBJ1-1; 7 positions match TRBD1. Germline CDR1 reads SQVTM; CDR2 reads ANQGSEA. The CDR3 consists of 12 residues. DNA of the CDR3: TGCAGCGGGAGACAGGGTTTCACTAAAGCTTTCTTT. This translates into CSGRQGFTKAFF.

This clonotype was detected many times. V is TRBV20-1 and J is TRBJ2-1; 9 bases fit TRBD2. The CDR3 covers 15 residues. Germline assignment: CDR1 DFQATT and CDR2 SNEGSKA (reference sequence). V trimming: 5 bases; J trimming: 2 bases; junction bases outside the gene matches: 7. The CDR3 nucleotides read TGCAGTGCTCCCCCTGCGGGAGGGGCCTACAATGAGCAGTTCTTC. Amino acid sequence: CSAPPAGGAYNEQFF.

In its sample, this clonotype was seen once. At one of its ends the junction is not consistent with the germline gene, which may arise from a read error. The chain carries TRBV12-3 or TRBV12-4 and TRBJ2-5, with D hard to call. The CDR3 contains 13 residues. The CDR3 region is CTSSFNTLETQYF. The CDR3, as DNA: TGTACCAGCAGTTTTAACACCTTAGAGACGCAGTACTTC.

J is TRBJ2-1 and V is TRBV20-1; 15 bases are a match to TRBD2. The germline gives CDR1 DFQATT, CDR2 SNEGSKA (reference sequence). Trimming at V came to 5 bases and at J to 12 bases, leaving 5 bases not matched to a gene. CDR3 length equals 13 residues. The CDR3 DNA sequence: TGCAGTGCTGGGACTAGCGGGAGGCATGTGCAGTTCTTC. Translating gives CSAGTSGRHVQFF.

In this sample, this clonotype turned up many times. The chain joins TRBV2 to TRBJ2-1; 8 positions match TRBD2. The CDR3 totals 14 residues. The germline V gene has CDR1 SNHLY and CDR2 FYNNEI. V shed 3 bases and J 8 bases; nucleotides not matched to a gene: 6. CDR3 amino acids: CASSERTSFDEQFF. CDR3 nucleotides: TGTGCCAGCAGTGAGCGGACTAGCTTCGATGAGCAGTTCTTC.

Points on this clonotype: Relative to the germline gene, one junction end is altered; a read error may explain this. This chain joins TRBV20-1 and TRBJ1-5; 8 positions agree with TRBD1. The CDR3 has 15 amino acids. Germline V lookup: CDR1 DFQATT, CDR2 SNEGSKA (reference sequence). As DNA, the CDR3 is TGCGGTGCTAGAGAGTGGTGGACAGGGAGTCAGCCCCAGCATTTT. It codes for CGAREWWTGSQPQHF.

This clonotype was detected many times. The V call is TRBV14, the J call TRBJ1-3; TRBD1 might be the D (5 bases). Germline V gene lookup returns CDR1 SGHDN and CDR2 FVKESK. Trimming shortened V by 5 bases and J by 5 bases, and 13 bases separated the two germline ends. This CDR3 contains 14 residues. CDR3 nucleotide sequence: TGTGCCAGCAGCGAGCGGGACCTCCGAAACACCATATATTTT. Translation gives CASSERDLRNTIYF.

The sample holds many counts of this clonotype. The chain couples TRBV28 to TRBJ1-2; D remains ambiguous. The ends were cut back, 1 base at V and 3 bases at J, with 9 bases in the middle. Per the germline V gene, CDR1 is MDHEN and CDR2 is SYDVKM. CDR3 length: 14 residues. The CDR3 DNA is TGTGCCAGCAGTTTATTAGTCCGCGACTATGGCTACACCTTC. Translated: CASSLLVRDYGYTF.

Ten or more counts support this clonotype. This chain connects TRBV10-3 to TRBJ2-5, with a tentative D call TRBD1 (5 bases). This CDR3 region has 18 residues. V was shortened by 3 bases and J by 2 bases, with 22 bases between the two germline ends. The germline V gene encodes CDR1 ENHRY and CDR2 SYGVKD. The DNA of the CDR3 is TGTGCCATCAGTGATGCAGGGAAGAACCCAGGATTTCAAGAGACCCAGTACTTC. Encoded protein: CAISDAGKNPGFQETQYF.